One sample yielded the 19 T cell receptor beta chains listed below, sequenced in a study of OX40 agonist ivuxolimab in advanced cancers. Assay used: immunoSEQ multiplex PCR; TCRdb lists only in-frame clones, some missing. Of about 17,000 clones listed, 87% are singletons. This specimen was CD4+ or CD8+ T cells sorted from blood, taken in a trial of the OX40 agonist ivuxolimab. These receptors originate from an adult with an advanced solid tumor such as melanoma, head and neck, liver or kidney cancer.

The CDR3 loop is CASRDRYEQYF. CDR3 DNA: TGCGCCAGCAGGGACAGGTACGAGCAGTACTTC. The chain carries TRBV10-1 and TRBJ2-7, with TRBD1 matching over 7 bases. The CDR3 is made up of 11 amino acids. The germline CDR1 and CDR2 sequences are WNHNN and SYGVQD (reference sequence). Trimming cost V 6 bases and J 4 bases; bases outside gene matches: 0.

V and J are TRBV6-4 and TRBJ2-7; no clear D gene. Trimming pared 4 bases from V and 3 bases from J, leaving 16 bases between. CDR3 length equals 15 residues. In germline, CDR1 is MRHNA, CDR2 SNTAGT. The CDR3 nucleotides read TGTGCCAGCAGTGCCGATTCGACGGGTAGCTACGAGCAGTACTTC. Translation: CASSADSTGSYEQYF.

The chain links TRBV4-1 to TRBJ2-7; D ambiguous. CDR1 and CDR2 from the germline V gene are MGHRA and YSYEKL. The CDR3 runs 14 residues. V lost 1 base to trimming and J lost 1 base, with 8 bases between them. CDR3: CASSQVQGSYEQYF. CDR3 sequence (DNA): TGCGCCAGCAGCCAAGTTCAAGGGTCCTACGAGCAGTACTTC.

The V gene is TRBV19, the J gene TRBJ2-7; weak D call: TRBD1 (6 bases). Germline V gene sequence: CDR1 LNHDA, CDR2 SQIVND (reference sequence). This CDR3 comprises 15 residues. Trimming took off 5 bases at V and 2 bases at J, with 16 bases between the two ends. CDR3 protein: CASSVFLGHPYEQYF. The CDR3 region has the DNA TGTGCCAGTAGTGTCTTTCTGGGACATCCCTACGAGCAGTACTTC.

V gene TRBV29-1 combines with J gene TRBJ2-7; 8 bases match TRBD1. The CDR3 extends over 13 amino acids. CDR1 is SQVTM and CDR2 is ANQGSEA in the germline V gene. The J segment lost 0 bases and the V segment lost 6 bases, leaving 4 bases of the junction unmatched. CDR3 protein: CSVSTGDSYEQYF. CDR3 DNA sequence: TGCAGCGTGTCGACAGGGGACTCCTACGAGCAGTACTTC.

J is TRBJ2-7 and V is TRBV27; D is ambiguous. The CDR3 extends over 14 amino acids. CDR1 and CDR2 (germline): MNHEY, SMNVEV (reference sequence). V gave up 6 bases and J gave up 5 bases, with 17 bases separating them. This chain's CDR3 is CASSRVGFLDEQYF. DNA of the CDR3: TGTGCCAGCAGCCGAGTAGGCTTCCTGGACGAGCAGTACTTC.

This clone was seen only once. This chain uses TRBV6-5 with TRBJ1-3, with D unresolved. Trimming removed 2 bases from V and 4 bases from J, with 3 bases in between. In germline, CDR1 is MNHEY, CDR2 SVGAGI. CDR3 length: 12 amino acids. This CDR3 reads CASSYGGNTIYF. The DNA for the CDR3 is TGTGCCAGCAGTTACGGGGGAAACACCATATATTTT.

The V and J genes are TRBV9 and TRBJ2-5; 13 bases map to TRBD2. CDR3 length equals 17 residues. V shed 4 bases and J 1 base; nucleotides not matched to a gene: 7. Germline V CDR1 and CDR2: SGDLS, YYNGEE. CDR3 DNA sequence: TGTGCCAGCAGCTCCTCGACTAGCGGGGGGATCCAAGAGACCCAGTACTTC. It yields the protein CASSSSTSGGIQETQYF.

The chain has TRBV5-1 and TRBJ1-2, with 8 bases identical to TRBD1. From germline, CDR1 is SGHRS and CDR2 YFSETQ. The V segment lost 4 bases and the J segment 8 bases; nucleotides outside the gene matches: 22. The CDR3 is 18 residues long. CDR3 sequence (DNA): TGCGCCAGCAGCCAATGGAAACGGACAGGGATTAGTACGGAGGGCTACACCTTC. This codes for CASSQWKRTGISTEGYTF.

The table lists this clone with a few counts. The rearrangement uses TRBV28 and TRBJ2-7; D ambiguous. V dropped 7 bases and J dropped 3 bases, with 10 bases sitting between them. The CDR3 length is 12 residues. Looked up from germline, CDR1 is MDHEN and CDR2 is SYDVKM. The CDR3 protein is CASKFSDYEQYF. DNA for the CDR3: TGTGCCAGCAAGTTCAGCGACTACGAGCAGTACTTC.

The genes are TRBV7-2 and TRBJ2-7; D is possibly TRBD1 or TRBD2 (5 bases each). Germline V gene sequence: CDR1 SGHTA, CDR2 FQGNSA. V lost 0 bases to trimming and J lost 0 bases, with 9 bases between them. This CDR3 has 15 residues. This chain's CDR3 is CASSLAGDSSYEQYF. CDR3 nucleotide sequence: TGTGCCAGCAGCTTAGCGGGGGATAGCTCCTACGAGCAGTACTTC.

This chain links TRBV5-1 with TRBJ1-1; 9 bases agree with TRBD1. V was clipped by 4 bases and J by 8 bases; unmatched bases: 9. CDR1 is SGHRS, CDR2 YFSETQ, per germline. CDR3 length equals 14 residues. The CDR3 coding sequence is TGCGCCAGCAGCAGGAAGGGACAGGGATTCGAAGCTTTCTTT. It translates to CASSRKGQGFEAFF.

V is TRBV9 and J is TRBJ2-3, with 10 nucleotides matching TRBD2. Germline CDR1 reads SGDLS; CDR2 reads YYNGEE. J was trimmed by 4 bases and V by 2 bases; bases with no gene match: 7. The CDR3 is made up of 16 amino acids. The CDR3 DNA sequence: TGTGCCAGCAGCGTTTTTAGCGGGGGGCCCCCAGATACGCAGTATTTT. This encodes CASSVFSGGPPDTQYF.

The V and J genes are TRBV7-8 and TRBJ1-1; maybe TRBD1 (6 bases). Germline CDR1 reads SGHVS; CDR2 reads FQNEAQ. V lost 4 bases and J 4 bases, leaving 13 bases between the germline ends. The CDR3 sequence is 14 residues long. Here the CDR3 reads CASSSTGMGTEAFF. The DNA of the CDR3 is TGTGCCAGCAGCTCTACAGGGATGGGCACTGAAGCTTTCTTT.

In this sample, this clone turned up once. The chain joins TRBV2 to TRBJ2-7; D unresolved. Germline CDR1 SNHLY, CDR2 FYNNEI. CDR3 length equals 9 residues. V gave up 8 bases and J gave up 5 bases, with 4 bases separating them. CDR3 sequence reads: CASGNEQYF. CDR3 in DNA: TGTGCCAGCGGGAACGAGCAGTACTTC.

CDR3 nucleotides: TGTGCCAGCAGCTTTGGACAGGGATCAGGGGAGCTGTTTTTT. This translates into CASSFGQGSGELFF. The chain links TRBV5-6 to TRBJ2-2; 8 positions match TRBD1. In germline, CDR1 is SGHDT, CDR2 YYEEEE. The CDR3 contains 14 residues. Trimming removed 2 bases from V and 8 bases from J; junction bases left unmatched: 5.

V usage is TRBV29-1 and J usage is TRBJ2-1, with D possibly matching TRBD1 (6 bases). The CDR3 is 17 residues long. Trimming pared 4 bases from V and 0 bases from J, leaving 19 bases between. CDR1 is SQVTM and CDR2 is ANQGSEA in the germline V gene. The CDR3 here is CSVVGEQGTRSYNEQFF. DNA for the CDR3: TGCAGCGTTGTGGGGGAACAGGGAACCCGCTCCTACAATGAGCAGTTCTTC.

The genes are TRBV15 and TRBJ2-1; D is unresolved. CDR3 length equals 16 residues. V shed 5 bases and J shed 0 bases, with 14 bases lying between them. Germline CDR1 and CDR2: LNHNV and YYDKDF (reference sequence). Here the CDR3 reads CATSRNRWGSYNEQFF. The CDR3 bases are TGTGCCACCAGCCGAAATAGATGGGGCTCCTACAATGAGCAGTTCTTC.

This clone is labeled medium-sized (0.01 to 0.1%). The CDR3: CASSEAGGLVETQYF. The CDR3 DNA reads TGTGCCAGCAGTGAAGCGGGGGGGTTGGTCGAGACCCAGTACTTC. This chain connects TRBV2 to TRBJ2-5; TRBD2 aligns across 7 bases. The length of the CDR3 is 15 residues. CDR1 and CDR2 (germline): SNHLY, FYNNEI. V shed 0 bases, J shed 5 bases, and the junction held 6 bases outside the gene matches.